The present entry profiles one TCR beta chain with its context. These data come from a study of ipilimumab plus nivolumab after autologous stem cell transplantation. About the research overall: Typical patient got a few ipilimumab doses and roughly 8 nivolumab doses (median).

Ipilimumab, 1 mg/kg, started 14 to 28 days after autologous transplant. Dosing: nivolumab 3 mg/kg IV, weeks 1, 4, 7, 10, then every two weeks to week 26. The germline gives CDR1 LGHNT, CDR2 FRNRAP. This CDR3 is built from 15 residues. V lost 0 bases, J lost 4 bases, and 12 bases lay in between. Sequencing was performed with immunoSEQ multiplex PCR; in TCRdb, only in-frame clones are kept and a portion is missing. The sample consists of some 14,000 clones, about four fifths of them appearing once. The receptor's source is a male donor with primary mediastinal lymphoma. Sequencing was performed on PBMCs, taken in a trial of ipilimumab plus nivolumab as post-transplant consolidation. The chain recombines TRBV12-5 with TRBJ1-2, with D perhaps TRBD1 (5 bases). The CDR3 region has the DNA TGTGCTAGTGGTTTGGTACCCGACAGTCTCTATGGCTACACCTTC. The encoded protein is CASGLVPDSLYGYTF.